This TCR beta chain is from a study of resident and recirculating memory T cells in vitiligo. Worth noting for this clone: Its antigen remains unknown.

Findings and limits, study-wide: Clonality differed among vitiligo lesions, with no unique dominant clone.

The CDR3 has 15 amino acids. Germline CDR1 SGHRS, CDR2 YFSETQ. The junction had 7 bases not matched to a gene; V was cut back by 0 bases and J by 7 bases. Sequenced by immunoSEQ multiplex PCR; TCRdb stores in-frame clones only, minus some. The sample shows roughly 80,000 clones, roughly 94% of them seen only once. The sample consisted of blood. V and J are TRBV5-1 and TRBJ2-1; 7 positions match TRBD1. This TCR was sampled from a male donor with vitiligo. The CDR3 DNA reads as TGCGCCAGCAGCTTGGACAGGGGAAAAGGGAATGAGCAGTTCTTC. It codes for CASSLDRGKGNEQFF. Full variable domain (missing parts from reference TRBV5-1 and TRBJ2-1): KAGVTQTPRYLIKTRGQQVTLSCSPISGHRSVSWYQQTPGQGLQFLFEYFSETQRNKGNFPGRFSGRQFSNSRSEMNVSTLELGDSALYLCASSLDRGKGNEQFFGPGTRLTVL.